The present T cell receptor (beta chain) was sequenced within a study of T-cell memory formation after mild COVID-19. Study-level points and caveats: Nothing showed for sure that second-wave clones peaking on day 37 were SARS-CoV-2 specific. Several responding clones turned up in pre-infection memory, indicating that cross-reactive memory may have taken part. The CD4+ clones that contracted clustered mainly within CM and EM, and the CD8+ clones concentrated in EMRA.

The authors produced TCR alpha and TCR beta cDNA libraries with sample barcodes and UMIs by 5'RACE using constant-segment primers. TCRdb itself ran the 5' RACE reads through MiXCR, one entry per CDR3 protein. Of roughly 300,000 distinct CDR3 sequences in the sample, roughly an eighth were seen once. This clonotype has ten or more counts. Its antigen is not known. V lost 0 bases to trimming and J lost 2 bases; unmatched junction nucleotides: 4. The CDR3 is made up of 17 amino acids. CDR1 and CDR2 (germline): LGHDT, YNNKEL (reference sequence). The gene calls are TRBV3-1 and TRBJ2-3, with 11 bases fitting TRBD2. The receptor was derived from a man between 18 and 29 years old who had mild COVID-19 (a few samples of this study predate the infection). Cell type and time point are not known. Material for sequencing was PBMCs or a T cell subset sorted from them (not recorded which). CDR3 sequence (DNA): TGTGCCAGCAGCCAAGATCTAGCGGGGGGCCACACAGATACGCAGTATTTT. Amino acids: CASSQDLAGGHTDTQYF.